The 22 T cell receptor beta chains below come from one sample, sequenced in a study of early T cells in non-severe SARS-CoV-2 infection. TCRdb analysed the 5' RACE reads with MiXCR anew, one entry per CDR3 protein. The sample lists more than 85,000 distinct CDR3 sequences, 10% to 15% occurring once. Here the sequenced sample was whole blood, taken at baseline. The receptors come from an adult who was a healthcare worker with PCR-confirmed SARS-CoV-2 infection or an uninfected control (not recorded which).

This clonotype was seen only a few times. CDR3 nucleotides: TGTGCCAGCAGCCCCAGATCAGGGGATCGAGGTGGCTACACCTTC. Its translation: CASSPRSGDRGGYTF. The rearrangement joins TRBV6-6 to TRBJ1-2, with D possibly matching TRBD1 (6 bases). The CDR3 is 15 amino acids. The ends were cut back, 6 bases at V and 7 bases at J, with 21 bases in the middle. Germline CDR1 MNHNY, CDR2 SVGAGI (reference sequence).

In this sample, this clonotype turned up many times. This sequence joins TRBV5-1 and TRBJ1-2; tentative D call: TRBD1 (5 bases). Germline assignment: CDR1 SGHRS and CDR2 YFSETQ. This CDR3 is built from 16 residues. Trimming cost V 4 bases and J 2 bases, with 18 bases left between them. The CDR3 here is CASSLRPGLINYGYTF. Written as DNA, the CDR3 is TGCGCCAGCAGCCTCCGACCGGGACTAATCAACTATGGCTACACCTTC. Supplemented by reference TRBV5-1 and TRBJ1-2, the full variable domain reads KAGVTQTPRYLIKTRGQQVTLSCSPISGHRSVSWYQQTPGQGLQFLFEYFSETQRNKGNFPGRFSGRQFSNSRSEMNVSTLELGDSALYLCASSLRPGLINYGYTFGSGTRLTVV.

The chain couples TRBV3-1 to TRBJ2-7, with 8 bases that match TRBD1. With V trimmed by 4 bases and J by 7 bases, 3 bases remained unmatched. CDR3 size: 12 residues. Germline CDR1 is LGHDT and CDR2 is YNNKEL (reference sequence). CDR3 sequence: CASSRQGSEQYF. In DNA, the CDR3 is TGTGCCAGCAGCCGACAGGGGTCAGAGCAGTACTTC.

This clonotype has a handful of counts. Here the CDR3 omits its conserved ending phenylalanine or tryptophan, so a read error is the likely source. It is unclear where the CDR3 begins or ends on the DNA, so no DNA is shown, and the CDR3 is as TCRdb lists it. The rearrangement links TRBV21-1 to TRBJ2-7; TRBD1, the table's D call, was not compared with the DNA. TRBV21-1 is classified as a pseudogene. The CDR3 length equals 9 residues, ends included. The CDR3 protein is CASRPHPGI.

This clonotype was observed a few times. The V call is TRBV12-3 or TRBV12-4, the J call TRBJ1-1, with D perhaps matching TRBD1 (5 bases). The CDR3 totals 13 residues. V gave up 5 bases and J gave up 0 bases, with 7 bases separating them. CDR3 coding DNA: TGTGCCAGCAGTCAACAGGTGAACACTGAAGCTTTCTTT. This translates into CASSQQVNTEAFF.

In its sample, this clonotype was seen a few times. The chain carries TRBV2 and TRBJ1-1; 7 nucleotides agree with TRBD1. Germline V lookup: CDR1 SNHLY, CDR2 FYNNEI. V lost 3 bases, J lost 10 bases, and 8 bases stayed unmatched. The CDR3 is 13 amino acids. The CDR3 DNA reads TGTGCCAGCAGTGAGGAGGGACAGACGATAGCTTTCTTT. Protein: CASSEEGQTIAFF.

The CDR3 sequence: CASSYSTVSGQYF. The CDR3 bases are TGTGCCAGCAGTTACTCTACGGTTTCTGGGCAGTACTTC. The rearrangement joins TRBV6-5 to TRBJ2-7; no clear D. Between the trimmed V and J ends, which lost 0 bases and 9 bases, there was a span of 12 bases. CDR1 is MNHEY and CDR2 is SVGAGI in the germline V gene. The CDR3 runs 13 residues.

This chain joins TRBV15 and TRBJ1-6, with 9 positions matching TRBD1. The V gene's germline CDR1 is LNHNV and CDR2 YYDKDF (reference sequence). The CDR3 totals 13 residues. The V and J ends lost 5 bases and 10 bases, in that order; junction bases with no gene match: 3. CDR3 loop: CATSRGQGSPLHF. The CDR3 DNA sequence: TGTGCCACCAGCCGGGGACAGGGATCACCCCTCCACTTT.

In this sample, this clonotype turned up many times. J is TRBJ2-1 and V is TRBV5-4; D possibly corresponds to TRBD1 (5 bases). V lost 4 bases and J lost 9, with 11 bases in between. This CDR3 comprises 12 residues. Germline-derived CDR1 and CDR2 are SGHNT and YYREEE (reference sequence). The CDR3 loop reads CASSRTFGEQFF. The CDR3 region has the DNA TGTGCCAGCAGCAGGACATTTGGTGAGCAGTTCTTC.

This clonotype was detected only a few times. The chain joins TRBV7-9 to TRBJ2-1, with 7 positions matching TRBD2. This CDR3 is built from 16 residues. CDR1 is SEHNR, CDR2 FQNEAQ, per germline (reference sequence). Losses at the gene ends were 4 bases for V and 2 bases for J; bases not matched to a gene: 8. The CDR3 DNA sequence: TGTGCCAGCAGCTCGGCGGGGCGGGGGACCTACAATGAGCAGTTCTTC. It is translated as CASSSAGRGTYNEQFF.

The chain carries TRBV19 and TRBJ1-2; D gene unclear. Germline CDR1 is LNHDA and CDR2 is SQIVND (reference sequence). The V and J ends lost 10 bases and 8 bases respectively, with 20 bases between them. The CDR3 has 13 amino acids. The CDR3: CATLHRYSEGYTF. The CDR3 region has the DNA TGTGCCACCCTTCACCGATATTCGGAGGGCTACACCTTC. Filled out from reference TRBV19 and TRBJ1-2, the complete variable domain reads DGGITQSPKYLFRKEGQNVTLSCEQNLNHDAMYWYRQDPGQGLRLIYYSQIVNDFQKGDIAEGYSVSREKKESFPLTVTSAQKNPTAFYLCATLHRYSEGYTFGSGTRLTVV.

This clonotype showed up just a few times. The chain couples TRBV20-1 to TRBJ1-6; D might be TRBD1 (6 bases). CDR3 length: 14 amino acids. The V gene lost 4 bases and the J gene lost 4 bases, with 11 bases spanning the gap. Germline V gene sequence: CDR1 DFQATT, CDR2 SNEGSKA (reference sequence). The CDR3 region is CSAKKTGYNSPLHF. The DNA of the CDR3 is TGCAGTGCTAAAAAGACAGGTTATAATTCACCCCTCCACTTT.

V gene TRBV11-3 combines with J gene TRBJ1-1; D unclear. The CDR3 runs 13 residues. Trimming cost V 4 bases and J 5 bases, with 11 bases left between them. The germline V gene encodes CDR1 SGHNT and CDR2 YENEEA. CDR3 sequence: CASSWALGTEAFF. CDR3 DNA sequence: TGTGCCAGCAGCTGGGCTCTGGGGACTGAAGCTTTCTTT.

This clonotype has more than one count but fewer than ten. The rearrangement joins TRBV7-2 to TRBJ1-1; D is perhaps TRBD1 (6 bases). The germline gives CDR1 SGHTA, CDR2 FQGNSA. The CDR3 has 15 residues. Between the trimmed V and J ends, which lost 5 bases and 1 base, there was a span of 14 bases. The DNA for the CDR3 is TGTGCCAGCAGCCCTGGGGGGCGTAGGAACACTGAAGCTTTCTTT. As protein: CASSPGGRRNTEAFF.

This clonotype occurred a few times. The V and J genes are TRBV4-1 and TRBJ2-5, with 7 bases lining up with TRBD2. Germline CDR1 is MGHRA and CDR2 is YSYEKL. V was clipped by 1 base and J by 4 bases; unmatched bases: 12. The CDR3 runs 17 residues. This CDR3 reads CASSQVTAGAIRETQYF. DNA of the CDR3: TGCGCCAGCAGCCAAGTTACGGCGGGAGCCATTAGAGAGACCCAGTACTTC.

This clonotype turned up a few times. The chain carries TRBV10-2 and TRBJ1-1; no clear D. Looked up from germline, CDR1 is WSHSY and CDR2 is SAAADI. The CDR3 extends over 13 amino acids. Trimming pared 6 bases from V and 2 bases from J, leaving 10 bases between. The chain's CDR3 is CASRSGLNTEAFF. CDR3 DNA: TGCGCCAGCAGATCGGGCCTCAACACTGAAGCTTTCTTT.

This clonotype has a handful of counts. The chain employs TRBV2 and TRBJ1-6, with D unclear. V was clipped by 6 bases and J by 10 bases, with 16 bases between them. The CDR3 loop spans 14 amino acids. Germline V lookup: CDR1 SNHLY, CDR2 FYNNEI. CDR3 bases: TGTGCCAGCAGGGGGTTTAGGGAAGGATCACCCCTCCACTTT. Translated, it gives CASRGFREGSPLHF.

The chain has TRBV4-1 and TRBJ2-7; D is uncertain. Trimming pared 0 bases from V and 4 bases from J, leaving 10 bases between. Germline lookup yields CDR1 MGHRA and CDR2 YSYEKL. The CDR3 sequence is 14 residues long. CDR3 loop: CASSQDNLSYEQYF. Here the CDR3 DNA reads TGCGCCAGCAGCCAAGATAATTTATCATACGAGCAGTACTTC.

The chain recombines TRBV2 with TRBJ1-2; D is undetermined. The ends were cut back, 6 bases at V and 8 bases at J, with 10 bases in the middle. The CDR3 spans 11 residues. Per the germline V gene, CDR1 is SNHLY and CDR2 is FYNNEI. CDR3 nucleotide sequence: TGTGCCAGCAGGCAAGAGTTCGGCTACACCTTC. It specifies CASRQEFGYTF.

This clonotype was counted only a few times. The chain links TRBV28 to TRBJ2-3; possibly TRBD1 for D (6 bases). The CDR3 loop spans 14 amino acids. CDR1 and CDR2 from the germline V gene are MDHEN and SYDVKM. V lost 5 bases to trimming and J lost 7 bases, with 16 bases between them. CDR3 coding DNA: TGTGCCAGCAGTCCAGGGGCCCCTGGGAATACGCAGTATTTT. It translates to CASSPGAPGNTQYF.

This clonotype has just a few counts. The chain is built from TRBV5-4 and TRBJ2-3; D is possibly TRBD2 (6 bases). The germline V and J ends were trimmed by 3 bases and 0 bases, with 17 bases remaining between them. The germline gives CDR1 SGHNT, CDR2 YYREEE (reference sequence). The CDR3 extends over 17 amino acids. The CDR3 is CASSSSLEDYSTDTQYF. The DNA for the CDR3 is TGTGCCAGCAGCTCCTCCCTGGAGGACTATAGCACAGATACGCAGTATTTT.

This clonotype was counted only a few times. The V gene is TRBV20-1, the J gene TRBJ2-1, with D unclear. The V gene lost 0 bases and the J gene lost 7 bases, with 10 bases spanning the gap. Germline loops: CDR1 DFQATT, CDR2 SNEGSKA (reference sequence). The CDR3 loop spans 13 amino acids. CDR3 in DNA: TGCAGTGCTAGAGAGGTCCTCGCGAATGAGCAGTTCTTC. Its protein product is CSAREVLANEQFF.